This TCR beta chain is drawn from a study of cytomegalovirus exposure and HLA in healthy donors (dated by TCRdb to 2016 to 2017). Background on the whole study: An earlier analysis of around 600 of the donors reported 250 to 300 Gb of sequence data and around 110 million unique TCR beta sequences from some 180 million T cells. Roughly five DR-DQ haplotypes were handled as single units for association and clustering, since linkage in the cohort was strong. Among about 390 genotyped donors of the cohort, an average of around 240,000 unique TCR beta nucleotide sequences were sequenced per donor, roughly 20% of them non-productive. An earlier analysis of 587 of the donors used high-throughput TCR beta sequencing to judge whether each TCR beta V gene segment behaved as functional or pseudogenic. The study profiled the T cell repertoires of more than 500 subjects by immunosequencing and related them to cytomegalovirus serostatus. The number of donors typed differed by locus, with 629-630 for A, B, C, DRB1 and DQB1, around 520 for DQA1, under 610 for DPA1, and 400 to 490 for DPB1. An early release covering around 630 HLA-typed donors comprised about 320 gigabases of sequencing data and tens of millions of unique TCR sequences. The aim of the study was to test whether cataloging public T cell receptors could identify signatures of past pathogen exposure. Both class I and class II loci were covered by HLA typing, at four-digit resolution. In a later genetic analysis, genome-wide SNP genotypes for about three fifths of the roughly 670 donors were used, and that subset was treated as a discovery cohort. Every repertoire in the discovery cohort had been generated on one and the same sequencing platform. In the later analysis, no new phenotypic data were used to find candidate immune exposures; instead, reliance was placed on TCR beta sequences and their occurrence across donors. A separate validation cohort of approximately 130 different subjects was used in addition to the approximately 700-subject first cohort. To predict cytomegalovirus infection status, the study brought together high-throughput TCR immunosequencing, statistical association of individual TCRs with disease status, and machine learning. Donor age, sex, ethnicity and CMV serostatus were compiled alongside the repertoire data. To study patterns of TCR occurrence, a later analysis re-analyzed previously published TCR beta repertoires from under 750 donors and added high-resolution HLA genotyping. The genetic ancestry cluster associated with self-reported Caucasian donors included over 65% of the 350 to 500 genotyped donors. Paper-wide results and their limitations: Only TCR beta chains were sequenced in this cohort, and the absence of alpha or paired-chain data limited detectable features. According to the authors, the approach could potentially be generalized to other disease states and immunological phenotypes. Most CMV-associated TCR beta chains appeared to be HLA-restricted in a later analysis, and the HLA associations seemed to be driven largely by CMV exposure. A cluster of highly shared sequence variants was judged likely to represent a technical artifact of the sequencing pipeline. Several of the top co-occurrence clusters appeared to be linked to parvovirus B19, influenza, CMV and Epstein-Barr virus, according to a later analysis. Immune exposure information for the cohort was limited to CMV serostatus. Most TCR sequences were seen in very few donors, while some public TCRs were found in many individuals. When HLA alleles, especially DR and DQ, strongly co-occurred, TCR associations were difficult to assign to individual alleles. Sequencing depth was assumed to be roughly uniform across donors in the presence/absence analyses, though that assumption may not hold. Specific HLA alleles were associated with about 17,000 TCR beta sequences at a false discovery rate of 0.05 in a later analysis. The study listed around 160 TCR beta chains as associated with cytomegalovirus. Fewer than 20 rarely observed V segments, including chromosome 9 orphons, were excluded from the earlier analysis of several hundred of the donors because counts were too low. A later genetic analysis reported fewer N-insertions in productive TCRs among donors in an Asian-associated ancestry cluster than the roughly 700-donor mean. V-gene and J-gene trimming of TCR beta chains was associated with a missense DCLRE1C variant in a later genetic analysis, and the association was replicated in an independent cohort. A few of the identified cytomegalovirus-associated TCR beta chains were confirmed in vitro to be specific for cytomegalovirus antigens. A further reported finding was that TCR beta sequences accurately predicted the HLA-A and HLA-B alleles for most subjects in the first cohort. According to a later analysis, TCR association rates differed among HLA loci, with DRB1 alleles showing the most associated TCRs and HLA-C alleles showing the fewest. Some IMGT-functional V segments, including TRBV6-2 and TRBV6-3, could not be told apart with the 87-base-pair reads, so those segments were excluded. Compared with equally common non-associated chains, HLA-associated TCR beta chains in a later analysis were more clonally expanded and had lower generation probabilities. An earlier analysis of some 560 of the donors showed that most TCR beta V segments appeared in productive rearrangements either about 87% or about 30% of the time, which broadly matched IMGT annotations. Because some donors lacked HLA typing at each locus, the association tests relied only on the typed subset. The classifier was reported to diagnose cytomegalovirus status with high specificity and sensitivity in both the original cohort and the validation cohort. Correlated functional status among segregating V segments might reflect linkage disequilibrium, but an unknown experimental factor could not be ruled out.

Library construction relied on the immunoSEQ multiplex PCR assay. For the multiplex PCR, a mixture combining 60 forward primers for TCR Vbeta segments and 13 reverse primers for TCR Jbeta segments was used. The CDR3 region of rearranged TCR beta genes was amplified from genomic DNA with a multiplex PCR assay. Amplified TCR beta libraries were sequenced as 87-base-pair reads on the Illumina HiSeq System. Concerning the study's data processing: In a later analysis, roughly 80 million unique TCR beta chains were counted across the approximately 640 repertoires, and roughly 11 million of these chains were shared by at least two donors. Raw reads were error-corrected and collapsed into unique sequences by a nearest-neighbor algorithm in which closely related sequences were merged to remove PCR and sequencing errors. CDR3 sequences were aligned to IMGT reference sequences to assign V, D and J gene segments. For a sequence to be retained, a match of at least six nucleotides was required to both a V gene segment and a J gene segment. A rearrangement counted as productive if the CDR3 had no stop codons and remained in frame with V and J, and every other rearrangement counted as non-productive. CDR3 was defined by IMGT convention, running from the second conserved V-encoded cysteine to the conserved J-encoded phenylalanine. Sequences without an unambiguous match to a single V gene segment were excluded from the earlier analysis of 500 to 700 of the donors. An earlier analysis of several hundred of the donors called V segments functional above 56.7% productive rearrangements and segregating when the between-donor standard deviation exceeded 5%. A statistical classification framework was built for diagnosing cytomegalovirus status from the catalog of TCR beta chain sequences. In a later analysis, V and J genes were assigned by comparing TCR nucleotide sequences against IMGT/GENE-DB human TR gene sequences. A later analysis assigned CDR3 sequences and most-parsimonious VDJ recombination scenarios with the TCRdist pipeline. In a later analysis, each TCR beta chain was defined by its CDR3 amino acid sequence together with its V-gene family, and reads without a unique V-gene family were excluded. A later analysis removed over 500 highly shared, low-generation-probability nucleotide sequences to deal with suspected cross-contamination and a sequencing artifact. For each public chain, a later analysis derived a clonal expansion index from normalized ranks of inferred template counts within each repertoire. A later analysis computed generation probabilities with a VDJ recombination model fitted to out-of-frame rearrangements, and checked the results against IGoR. Hypergeometric tests were used in a later analysis to score TCR-TCR, TCR-HLA and TCR-CMV co-occurrence, with a repertoire-size bias correction applied to the TCR pairs. In a later analysis, false discovery rates were estimated by permuting HLA or CMV assignments 20 times. In a later analysis, co-occurring TCRs were grouped using DBSCAN, and TCRdist sequence similarity was added for clustering within HLA-allele-positive subsets. For co-occurrence clustering, repertoires with fewer than 30,000 or more than 120,000 public chains were excluded, along with 5 or 6 repertoires with anomalous nucleotide sharing. This is the immuneACCESS table as TCRdb keeps it, with only in-frame sequences that have V and J called. A part of the clones is gone; compared with another copy, unresolved V genes explain less than half, and the rest is unexplained. V, J and clone size derive from that table, while D and trimming were established from the DNA sequence. The sample table shows around 220,000 clones, and roughly 75% are seen once. About 1.9% of the sample rests with the top ten.

Comments on this clone: Its recognized antigen is unknown. Base qualities are not at hand, and no much larger clone is one base apart.

The CDR3 runs 17 amino acids, cysteine and phenylalanine included. Only the CDR3 DNA stays, 51 bases, in frame from base 1. Here V drops 0 bases and J drops 5 bases, and the junction holds 8 bases not matched to any gene. In total, 666 healthy bone marrow donors made up the cohort. At the time of sampling, all cohort members were nominally healthy, though unrecorded immune exposures were likely present. The donor tested CMV seronegative, placing the donor among the 300 to 400 seronegative members of the cohort. Each donor provided a peripheral blood sample, and peripheral blood mononuclear cells were used for TCR beta sequencing. The Qiagen DNeasy Blood Extraction Kit was used to extract genomic DNA from the blood cell samples.

The chain couples TRBV23-1 to TRBJ2-7, with TRBD2 matching 12 junction bases. TRBV23-1 is designated an ORF whose function remains uncertain. The sample comprised PBMCs. This clonotype was obtained from a woman aged 30 to 39 in good health and CMV-seronegative. In nucleotides, the sequence is TGCGCCAGCAGTCAATCGATCCTAGCGGGGGGGCGCAACGAGCAGTACTTC. The translation is CASSQSILAGGRNEQYF.